Listed below are T cell receptor beta chains from one sample, sequenced in a study of CD8 T cells in ankylosing spondylitis. TCRdb ran MiXCR on the 5' RACE reads and lists one entry per CDR3 protein. The table records under 150,000 distinct CDR3 sequences, roughly a tenth of them present only once. Sample: blood, either unsorted or a sorted T cell fraction (not recorded which). All receptors come from a male donor with ankylosing spondylitis or in good health (not recorded which). Each CDR3 is given with its conserved first and last residue. D genes are given only for firm matches. Clone size is stated in some rows and not others, as once, few, many or a class when expanded.

v_call	clone_size	d_call	j_call	cdr3_nt	cdr3_aa
TRBV6-4	.	.	TRBJ2-3	TGTGCCAGCAGTGACGCCGTCACAGATACGCAGTATTTT	CASSDAVTDTQYF
TRBV29-1	few	.	TRBJ1-4	TGCAGCGTCAAGAGGGATGAAAAACTGTTTTTT	CSVKRDEKLFF
TRBV3-1	many	.	TRBJ2-5	TGTGCCAGCAGCCCGGTCGGACGAAACCAAGAGACCCAGTACTTC	CASSPVGRNQETQYF
TRBV12-3/TRBV12-4	many	.	TRBJ1-2	TGTGCCAGCACTCAACAGGGAGTTGTCGTGGGGGAATCTGGCTACACCTTC	CASTQQGVVVGESGYTF
TRBV6-1	few	.	TRBJ1-4	TGTGCCAGCAGCCCACCAGGGAGCGGTGAAAAACTGTTTTTT	CASSPPGSGEKLFF
TRBV7-8	many	TRBD1	TRBJ1-2	TGTGCCAGCAGCTTAGACAGGACAGGGGAAAGCTATGGCTACACCTTC	CASSLDRTGESYGYTF
TRBV20-1	many	TRBD1	TRBJ1-5	TGCAGTGCTATTGGACAGGGGGTCCAGCCCCAGCATTTT	CSAIGQGVQPQHF
TRBV24-1	.	TRBD2	TRBJ2-3	TGTGCCACCAGTGATGGACTAGCGGGAGGGATCCTTGGCACAGATACGCAGTATTTT	CATSDGLAGGILGTDTQYF
TRBV12-3/TRBV12-4	many	TRBD1	TRBJ2-7	TGTGCCAGCAGATATACAGGGGTGGGGAGCGAGCAGTACTTC	CASRYTGVGSEQYF
TRBV20-1	few	TRBD1	TRBJ2-4	TGCAGTGCTAGAGAAAGTGGGTCGGACAGGGATGTCGCCAAAAACATTCAGTACTTC	CSARESGSDRDVAKNIQYF
TRBV7-2	many	.	TRBJ2-7	TGTGCCAGCAGCTTAGTTGGGGTCTACGAGCAGTACTTC	CASSLVGVYEQYF
TRBV5-1	.	TRBD1	TRBJ1-4	TGCGCCAGCAGCTCCTACAGGGGGAATGAAAAACTGTTTTTT	CASSSYRGNEKLFF
TRBV5-1	.	TRBD1	TRBJ1-4	TGCGCCAGCAGCTTGCAACCGGGACAGGACAATGAAAAACTGTTTTTT	CASSLQPGQDNEKLFF